Here is one T cell receptor beta chain with its context. Its antigen is still unknown. Time point: week 47, end of study. Topical imiquimod was applied with each vaccine dose, which held 300 ug of mutant IDH1 20-mer peptide. This CDR3 region has 14 residues. CDR1 is MGHRA, CDR2 YSYEKL, per germline. Deletions cut 0 bases from V and 10 bases from J, with 13 bases between. Sequenced by immunoSEQ multiplex PCR; TCRdb stores in-frame clones only, minus some. Altogether about 94,000 clones are present, nearly 90% being singletons, with the ten largest covering 0.6% to 0.95%. The entry originates in a study of a mutant IDH1 vaccine in newly diagnosed glioma. Study context: Of the patients given treatment, roughly 60% were male and about 40% were female, and a mean age of around 41 years was recorded. The study's findings and limits: Pseudoprogression seemed unlinked to shifts in top peripheral T cell clonotypes.

V usage is TRBV4-1 and J usage is TRBJ2-1; the D is unclear. This TCR came from a woman between 50 and 59 years old with glioma. The sequencing used PBMCs, collected from a glioma patient whose treatment included an IDH1 peptide vaccine. The CDR3 is CASSQDRILTEQFF. In DNA, the CDR3 is TGCGCCAGCAGCCAAGACCGGATACTGACAGAGCAGTTCTTC.